The 7 T cell receptor beta chains below were found in one sample sequenced in a study of cytomegalovirus exposure and HLA in healthy donors (TCRdb year 2017). Library preparation was by the immunoSEQ multiplex PCR assay. Here the immuneACCESS table is served through TCRdb, limited to in-frame sequences with V and J called. Missing clones are a known gap in these copies; in checked studies unresolved V genes cover under half, and the rest lacks a known reason. A total of roughly 220,000 clones appear in this sample, about 93% of them only once. The ten largest account for around 1% of the sample. Sequenced: PBMCs. The receptor set was obtained from a woman between 18 and 29 years old in good health and CMV-seronegative.

V gene TRBV19 combines with J gene TRBJ2-7, with D possibly matching TRBD2 (6 bases). V was shortened by 8 bases and J by 0 bases, with 14 bases between the two germline ends. The CDR3 consists of 14 residues. The germline CDR1 and CDR2 sequences are LNHDA and SQIVND (reference sequence). CDR3 bases: TGTGCCAGTCGGCTAGCGCCCTTCTCCTACGAGCAGTACTTC. Translated, it gives CASRLAPFSYEQYF.

This chain uses TRBV5-1 with TRBJ1-1; unclear D gene. Germline V lookup: CDR1 SGHRS, CDR2 YFSETQ. CDR3 length: 13 residues. Trimming removed 4 bases at V and 5 bases at J, with 12 bases between. The CDR3 DNA reads as TGCGCCAGCAGCATGGCGGGGATGACTGAAGCTTTCTTT. Amino acids: CASSMAGMTEAFF.

The chain has TRBV27 and TRBJ2-7; D is possibly TRBD2 (5 bases). CDR3 length: 15 residues. Deletions cut 2 bases from V and 3 bases from J, with 14 bases between. Per the germline V gene, CDR1 is MNHEY and CDR2 is SMNVEV (reference sequence). For the CDR3, the DNA is TGTGCCAGCAGTTTAGAACCGTCCGGGAACTACGAGCAGTACTTC. This encodes CASSLEPSGNYEQYF.

The chain carries TRBV19 and TRBJ2-5, with 7 bases matching TRBD2. V gave up 2 bases and J gave up 7 bases; unmatched junction bases: 13. This CDR3 spans 16 amino acids. Germline V gives CDR1 LNHDA, CDR2 SQIVND (reference sequence). The CDR3 bases are TGTGCCAGTAGTATATCGTCGGGGGGAAAGAGCGGGACCCAGTACTTC. This codes for CASSISSGGKSGTQYF.

This chain joins TRBV23-1 and TRBJ1-5; D remains ambiguous. TRBV23-1 is classed as an ORF, of uncertain function. V lost 3 bases to trimming and J lost 5 bases, with 11 bases between them. The CDR3 contains 14 residues. The CDR3 coding sequence is TGCGCCAGCAGTCACAAGGAGCGCCATCAGCCCCAGCATTTT. This sequence encodes CASSHKERHQPQHF.

The chain couples TRBV15 to TRBJ2-7; D is unclear. Germline lookup yields CDR1 LNHNV and CDR2 YYDKDF (reference sequence). The V end was cut by 2 bases, the J end by 5 bases, with 7 bases between. The CDR3 contains 12 residues. CDR3 residues: CATSRRQDEQYF. Here the CDR3 DNA reads TGTGCCACCAGCAGACGGCAGGACGAGCAGTACTTC.

The chain recombines TRBV5-1 with TRBJ1-4; D perhaps matches TRBD1 (5 bases). The V and J ends lost 2 bases and 8 bases respectively, with 16 bases between them. CDR1 is SGHRS and CDR2 is YFSETQ in the germline V gene. This CDR3 has 15 amino acids. The CDR3 DNA follows: TGCGCCAGCAGCTTTGGAGACAGTAAACGAGAAAAACTGTTTTTT. The encoded protein is CASSFGDSKREKLFF.